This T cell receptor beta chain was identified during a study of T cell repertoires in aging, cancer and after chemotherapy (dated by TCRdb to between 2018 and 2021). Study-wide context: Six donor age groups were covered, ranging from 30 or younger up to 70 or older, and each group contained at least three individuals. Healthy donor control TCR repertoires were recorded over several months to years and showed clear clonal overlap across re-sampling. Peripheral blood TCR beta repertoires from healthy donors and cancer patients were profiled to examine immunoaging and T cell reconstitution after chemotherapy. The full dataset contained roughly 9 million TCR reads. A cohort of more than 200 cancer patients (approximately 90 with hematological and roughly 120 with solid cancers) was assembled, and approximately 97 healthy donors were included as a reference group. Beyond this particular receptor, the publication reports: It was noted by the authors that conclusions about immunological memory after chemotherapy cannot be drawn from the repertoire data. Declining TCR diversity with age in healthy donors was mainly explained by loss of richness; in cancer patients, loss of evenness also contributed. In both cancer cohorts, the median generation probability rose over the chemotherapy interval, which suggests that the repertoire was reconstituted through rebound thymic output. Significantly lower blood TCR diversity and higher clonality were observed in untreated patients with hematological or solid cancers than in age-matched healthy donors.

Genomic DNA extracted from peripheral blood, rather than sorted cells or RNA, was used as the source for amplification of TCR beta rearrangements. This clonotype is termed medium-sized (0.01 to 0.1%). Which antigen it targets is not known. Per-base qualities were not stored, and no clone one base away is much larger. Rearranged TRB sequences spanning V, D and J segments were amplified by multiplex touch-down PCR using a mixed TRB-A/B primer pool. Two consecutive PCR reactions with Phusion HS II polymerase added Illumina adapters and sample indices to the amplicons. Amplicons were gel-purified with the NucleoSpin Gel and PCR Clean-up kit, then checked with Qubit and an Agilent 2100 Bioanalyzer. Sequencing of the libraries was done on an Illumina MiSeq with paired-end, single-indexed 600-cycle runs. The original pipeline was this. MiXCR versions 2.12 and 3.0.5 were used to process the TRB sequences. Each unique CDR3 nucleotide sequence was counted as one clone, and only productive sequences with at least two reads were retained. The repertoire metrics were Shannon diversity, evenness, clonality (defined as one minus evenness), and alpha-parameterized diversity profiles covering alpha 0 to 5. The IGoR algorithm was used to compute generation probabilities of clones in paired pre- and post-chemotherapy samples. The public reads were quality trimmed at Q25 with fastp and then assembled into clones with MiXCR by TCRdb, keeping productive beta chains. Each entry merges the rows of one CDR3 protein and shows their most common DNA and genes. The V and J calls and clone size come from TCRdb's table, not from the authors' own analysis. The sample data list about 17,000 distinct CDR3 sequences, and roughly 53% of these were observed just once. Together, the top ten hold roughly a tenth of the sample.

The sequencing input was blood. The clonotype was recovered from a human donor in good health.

The DNA is as follows: TGTGCCAGTAGGAGGCCGGAACCCACCGGGGAGCTGTTTTTT. Its coded protein is CASRRPEPTGELFF. In this chain, TRBV19 is recombined with TRBJ2-2, with the D gene not clear enough to name. The CDR3 runs 14 residues from the cysteine to the phenylalanine. Left in the record is the CDR3 DNA by itself, 42 bases read in frame from the first base. From the germline V gene (reference sequence), CDR1 is LNHDA and CDR2 is SQIVND. V is shortened by 6 bases, J by 4 bases, and the region joining them spans 12 bases.